A single sample is the source of the 30 T cell receptor beta chains below, sequenced in a study of cytomegalovirus exposure and HLA in healthy donors. Libraries were prepared by immunoSEQ multiplex PCR; TCRdb keeps only in-frame clonotypes and omits some of them. This sample has about 170,000 clones, with approximately 87% found just once. The sequencing input was PBMCs. These receptors all stem from a woman aged 25 to 39 in good health and CMV-seronegative.

The chain has TRBV7-6 and TRBJ2-7; D not resolved. Per germline, CDR1 SGHVS and CDR2 FNYEAQ. Trimming pared 0 bases from V and 4 bases from J, leaving 7 bases between. This CDR3 has 13 residues. CDR3 loop: CASSLAPAYEQYF. The CDR3 nucleotides are TGTGCCAGCAGCTTAGCGCCCGCTTACGAGCAGTACTTC.

The V and J genes are TRBV2 and TRBJ2-5; a possible D gene is TRBD1 (6 bases). The CDR3 covers 14 residues. V gave up 3 bases and J gave up 1 base, with 9 bases separating them. The germline V gene has CDR1 SNHLY and CDR2 FYNNEI. The CDR3 region is CASSEEGGQETQYF. The CDR3 coding sequence is TGTGCCAGCAGTGAGGAAGGGGGCCAAGAGACCCAGTACTTC.

The chain couples TRBV10-3 to TRBJ2-5, with D possibly called TRBD1 or TRBD2 (6 bases each). Trimming removed 0 bases at V and 2 bases at J, with 25 bases between. The CDR3 sequence is 20 residues long. The germline V gene has CDR1 ENHRY and CDR2 SYGVKD. The CDR3 nucleotides are TGTGCCATCAGTGAGTCTAGAGGGAGGAGTCATATTACAGGGCAAGAGACCCAGTACTTC. It specifies CAISESRGRSHITGQETQYF.

This chain uses TRBV4-2 with TRBJ2-5; D is ambiguous. The V gene lost 0 bases and the J gene lost 2 bases, with 19 bases spanning the gap. The germline CDR1 and CDR2 sequences are LGHNA and YNFKEQ. The CDR3 extends over 18 amino acids. The CDR3 nucleotides are TGTGCCAGCAGCCAAGATCTAAAGACTGGGTCCGCTCAAGAGACCCAGTACTTC. Residues: CASSQDLKTGSAQETQYF.

The gene calls are TRBV28 and TRBJ2-7; D might be TRBD2 (6 bases). V gave up 4 bases and J gave up 6 bases, with 13 bases separating them. The CDR3 has 13 residues. Germline lookup yields CDR1 MDHEN and CDR2 SYDVKM. CDR3 amino acids: CASSSGSRVEQYF. The DNA for the CDR3 is TGTGCCAGCAGTTCCGGGAGTCGGGTCGAGCAGTACTTC.

The chain employs TRBV2 and TRBJ1-5; the D is unclear. This CDR3 is built from 13 residues. From germline, CDR1 is SNHLY and CDR2 FYNNEI. V lost 4 bases, J lost 4 bases, and 8 bases lay in between. Written as DNA, the CDR3 is TGTGCCAGCAGTGGAAGCCCTAATCAGCCCCAGCATTTT. It is translated as CASSGSPNQPQHF.

The chain combines TRBV19 with TRBJ1-5; TRBD1 might be the D (6 bases). Trimming pared 4 bases from V and 7 bases from J, leaving 14 bases between. The CDR3 totals 14 residues. Germline V CDR1 and CDR2: LNHDA, SQIVND (reference sequence). CDR3: CASSTSQGRQPQHF. CDR3 nucleotides: TGTGCCAGTAGTACCTCACAGGGTCGACAGCCCCAGCATTTT.

This clone was detected only once. This chain uses TRBV27 with TRBJ1-3; D gene unclear. Germline assignment: CDR1 MNHEY and CDR2 SMNVEV (reference sequence). V was shortened by 0 bases and J by 0 bases, with 6 bases between the two germline ends. The CDR3 covers 15 residues. This chain's CDR3 is CASSLSVNSGNTIYF. The CDR3 DNA is TGTGCCAGCAGTTTATCGGTGAACTCTGGAAACACCATATATTTT.

This chain links TRBV2 with TRBJ2-7, with TRBD2 matching 9 bases. Trimming removed 6 bases from V and 1 base from J; junction bases left unmatched: 10. The CDR3 consists of 16 residues. Germline V gives CDR1 SNHLY, CDR2 FYNNEI. This CDR3 reads CASRESLAGLSYEQYF. In DNA form, the CDR3 reads TGTGCCAGCAGGGAGAGTCTAGCGGGATTGTCCTACGAGCAGTACTTC.

This chain connects TRBV5-4 to TRBJ2-1; D not resolved. Germline V gene data show CDR1 as SGHNT and CDR2 as YYREEE (reference sequence). The V end lost 0 bases, the J end lost 8 bases, and 9 bases lay between the germline ends. The CDR3 has 13 residues. CDR3 amino acids: CASSLEANDEQFF. In nucleotides, the CDR3 is TGTGCCAGCAGCTTGGAGGCTAACGATGAGCAGTTCTTC.

This chain connects TRBV7-8 to TRBJ2-6; no reliable D call. The CDR3 consists of 16 residues. Per germline, CDR1 SGHVS and CDR2 FQNEAQ. V was shortened by 3 bases and J by 1 base, with 10 bases between the two germline ends. In DNA, the CDR3 is TGTGCCAGCAGCTTCGGTACACTGTCTGGGGCCAACGTCCTGACTTTC. Translating gives CASSFGTLSGANVLTF.

The V and J genes are TRBV6-5 and TRBJ1-1, with a possible D match to TRBD1 (5 bases). Germline V lookup: CDR1 MNHEY, CDR2 SVGAGI. V was pared by 7 bases and J by 7 bases, with 13 bases between. The CDR3 runs to 12 residues. The CDR3 nucleotides read TGTGCCAGCACTGGGGGGTTCGGTGAAGCTTTCTTT. Translation: CASTGGFGEAFF.

This rearrangement joins TRBV19 to TRBJ2-1, with TRBD2 matching 10 bases. Losses at the gene ends were 5 bases for V and 3 bases for J; bases not matched to a gene: 7. This CDR3 has 16 amino acids. Looked up from germline, CDR1 is LNHDA and CDR2 is SQIVND (reference sequence). In DNA, the CDR3 is TGTGCCAGTAGTCCCCTAAGCGGGAGGGACTACAATGAGCAGTTCTTC. Protein: CASSPLSGRDYNEQFF.

This sequence joins TRBV29-1 and TRBJ2-1; 8 bases line up with TRBD1. The CDR3 has 14 amino acids. Germline V gives CDR1 SQVTM, CDR2 ANQGSEA. V lost 4 bases, J lost 5 bases, and 7 bases stayed unmatched. As DNA, the CDR3 is TGCAGCGTTGGTCCGGGACAGGACGACAATGAGCAGTTCTTC. Its translation is CSVGPGQDDNEQFF.

The chain uses TRBV27 and TRBJ2-7; 11 nucleotides align to TRBD1. J was trimmed by 6 bases and V by 5 bases; bases with no gene match: 12. The CDR3 totals 16 residues. Looked up from germline, CDR1 is MNHEY and CDR2 is SMNVEV (reference sequence). The CDR3 region has the DNA TGTGCCAGCAGTCCGGTCGGCGGACAGGGGGCTCTCGAGCAGTACTTC. Translated: CASSPVGGQGALEQYF.

This clone was seen just once. The rearrangement links TRBV13 to TRBJ1-1; the D is unclear. Germline assignment: CDR1 PRHDT and CDR2 FYEKMQ (reference sequence). V was cut by 5 bases and J by 1 base, with 8 bases left in between. This CDR3 has 13 amino acids. CDR3 sequence (DNA): TGTGCCAGCAGCCTAGACAAGAACACTGAAGCTTTCTTT. Its translation is CASSLDKNTEAFF.

For the CDR3, the DNA is TGTGCCAGCAGCCCTATCGGGGGCACTGAAGCTTTCTTT. Amino acids: CASSPIGGTEAFF. The V and J genes are TRBV5-4 and TRBJ1-1; a possible D gene is TRBD1 (5 bases). Germline V lookup: CDR1 SGHNT, CDR2 YYREEE (reference sequence). This CDR3 spans 13 amino acids. V lost 4 bases and J lost 4, with 11 bases in between. Full variable domain (outside the CDR3, taken from reference TRBV5-4 and TRBJ1-1): ETGVTQSPTHLIKTRGQQVTLRCSSQSGHNTVSWYQQALGQGPQFIFQYYREEENGRGNFPPRFSGLQFPNYSSELNVNALELDDSALYLCASSPIGGTEAFFGQGTRLTVV.

Worth noting for this clone: The same CDR3 can be traced to other DNA sequences in this sample. The chain couples TRBV19 to TRBJ1-2, with D perhaps matching TRBD1 (6 bases). The V and J ends lost 6 bases and 3 bases respectively, with 11 bases between them. The length of the CDR3 is 13 residues. The germline gives CDR1 LNHDA, CDR2 SQIVND (reference sequence). The CDR3 coding sequence is TGTGCCAGTAGGACAGGTACCGACTATGGCTACACCTTC. It translates to CASRTGTDYGYTF.

This clone was observed once. This chain connects TRBV20-1 to TRBJ2-1; D uncertain. CDR3 length: 11 amino acids. V was clipped by 3 bases and J by 8 bases, with 8 bases between them. Looked up from germline, CDR1 is DFQATT and CDR2 is SNEGSKA (reference sequence). The chain's CDR3 is CSARVVDEQFF. CDR3 DNA sequence: TGCAGTGCTAGGGTCGTGGATGAGCAGTTCTTC.

The J gene is TRBJ2-5, the V gene TRBV5-1, with 7 bases identical to TRBD2. With 5 bases clipped from V and 1 base from J, the junction kept 8 bases outside the gene matches. The germline V gene encodes CDR1 SGHRS and CDR2 YFSETQ. The length of the CDR3 is 15 residues. CDR3 bases: TGCGCCAGCAGACGGTCTAGCGGAGTCCAAGAGACCCAGTACTTC. This sequence encodes CASRRSSGVQETQYF.

The chain has TRBV4-1 and TRBJ1-5; the D gene is possibly TRBD1 (5 bases). The CDR3 contains 17 residues. Germline assignment: CDR1 MGHRA and CDR2 YSYEKL. The V end lost 0 bases, the J end lost 5 bases, and 17 bases lay between the germline ends. The CDR3 loop reads CASSQDGGGVGYQPQHF. Written as DNA, the CDR3 is TGCGCCAGCAGCCAAGATGGCGGGGGGGTTGGATATCAGCCCCAGCATTTT.

V usage is TRBV7-2 and J usage is TRBJ1-1; D gene ambiguous. Trimming removed 5 bases from V and 0 bases from J, with 10 bases in between. The CDR3 is made up of 14 amino acids. Looked up from germline, CDR1 is SGHTA and CDR2 is FQGNSA. The CDR3 region has the DNA TGTGCCAGCAGCCCATATTTTATGAACACTGAAGCTTTCTTT. Protein sequence: CASSPYFMNTEAFF.

The chain joins TRBV5-8 to TRBJ1-2; 12 nucleotides align to TRBD1. This CDR3 is 15 amino acids long. After removal of 3 bases from V and 6 bases from J, the junction contained 6 bases not matched to a gene. Germline V gene data show CDR1 as SGHTS and CDR2 as YDEGEE. For the CDR3, the DNA is TGTGCCAGCAGCTGGGGACAGGGGGCAGGGGATGGCTACACCTTC. Protein product: CASSWGQGAGDGYTF.

Only a few counts were recorded for this clone. The gene calls are TRBV4-1 and TRBJ2-1, with 13 bases identical to TRBD2. V lost 4 bases to trimming and J lost 2 bases; unmatched junction nucleotides: 8. CDR1 and CDR2 from the germline V gene are MGHRA and YSYEKL. There are 18 residues in the CDR3. DNA for the CDR3: TGCGCCAGCAGCCTATCCGGGACTAGCGGGACTACCTACAATGAGCAGTTCTTC. Translating it yields CASSLSGTSGTTYNEQFF.

V usage is TRBV29-1 and J usage is TRBJ2-2, with 7 bases that match TRBD1. The germline V gene encodes CDR1 SQVTM and CDR2 ANQGSEA. V shed 2 bases, J shed 8 bases, and the junction held 5 bases outside the gene matches. The CDR3 length is 13 residues. The CDR3 DNA is TGCAGCGTTGAAAAACAGGGGCCGGGGGAGCTGTTTTTT. Amino acids: CSVEKQGPGELFF.

J is TRBJ2-7 and V is TRBV19; no clear D. Germline lookup yields CDR1 LNHDA and CDR2 SQIVND (reference sequence). The CDR3 has 12 residues. V was pared by 8 bases and J by 3 bases, with 11 bases between. The CDR3 sequence: CASSKGIYEQYF. CDR3 DNA: TGTGCCAGTTCTAAAGGAATCTACGAGCAGTACTTC.

The chain is built from TRBV27 and TRBJ2-3, with D unclear. Trimming left V 7 bases short and J 2 bases short, with 13 bases between. The CDR3 contains 14 residues. CDR1 and CDR2 from the germline V gene are MNHEY and SMNVEV (reference sequence). The CDR3 protein is CASTRTSYTDTQYF. The CDR3 nucleotides read TGTGCCAGCACCCGTACCAGTTACACAGATACGCAGTATTTT.

The chain recombines TRBV5-1 with TRBJ2-1; 8 bases are shared with TRBD2. The CDR3 extends over 14 amino acids. V lost 4 bases to trimming and J lost 6 bases; unmatched junction nucleotides: 6. Germline loops: CDR1 SGHRS, CDR2 YFSETQ. Here the CDR3 reads CASSKGLEINEQFF. The CDR3 DNA is TGCGCCAGCAGCAAGGGACTAGAGATCAATGAGCAGTTCTTC.

The chain combines TRBV12-5 with TRBJ2-3; D is possibly TRBD1 (6 bases). V was pared by 8 bases and J by 4 bases, with 16 bases between. CDR3 size: 14 residues. CDR1 is LGHNT, CDR2 FRNRAP, per germline. The CDR3: CASSGARDPDTQYF. The CDR3 DNA sequence: TGTGCTAGTTCAGGGGCGCGAGATCCAGATACGCAGTATTTT.

This sequence joins TRBV15 and TRBJ2-5, with D perhaps TRBD2 (5 bases). The CDR3 contains 15 residues. Germline CDR1 is LNHNV and CDR2 is YYDKDF (reference sequence). V was pared by 1 base and J by 8 bases, with 17 bases between. The CDR3 here is CATSRAEAISGTQYF. The CDR3 DNA is TGTGCCACCAGCAGAGCGGAGGCCATATCCGGCACCCAGTACTTC.